This TCR beta chain was captured in a study of blood T cell repertoires in COVID-19. Data came from immunoSEQ multiplex PCR; TCRdb stores just in-frame clones and leaves some out. The sample holds 150,000 to 200,000 clones, 80% seen once. Trimming stripped 0 bases from V and 4 bases from J, with 10 bases between. The germline gives CDR1 SGHRS, CDR2 YFSETQ. The CDR3 has 14 amino acids. This clone was recorded a few times. V is TRBV5-1 and J is TRBJ1-1; D not resolved. This TCR was sampled from a man aged 40-49 years who had recovered from COVID-19. The sample was PBMCs or T cells enriched from blood (not recorded which). Here the CDR3 DNA reads TGCGCCAGCAGCTTGGTTGGTGGGAGCACTGAAGCTTTCTTT. This sequence encodes CASSLVGGSTEAFF.